Described below is a single TCR beta chain sequence and its context. The antigen is undetermined. The sample is drawn from a study of T cell responses to AZD1222 COVID-19 vaccine. This table comes from immunoSEQ multiplex PCR, and its TCRdb copy is limited to in-frame clones, with some not included. The sample holds some 150,000 clones, just over 90% seen once. Study-level findings and limits: Repertoires were obtained solely post-peak T cell response. Vaccine-associated CD4 TCRs spanned spike, dominant at 160-218 and 743-854.

The CDR3 consists of 16 residues. The V and J ends lost 1 base and 0 bases respectively, with 10 bases between them. From germline, CDR1 is SGHAT and CDR2 FQDESV (reference sequence). The TCR comes from an adult in good health. The material was peripheral blood, obtained on day 0 of AZD1222 vaccination. This chain links TRBV11-1 with TRBJ2-1; D is ambiguous. CDR3 nucleotides: TGTGCCAGCAGCTTAGAGGGTAGCTCCTCCTACAATGAGCAGTTCTTC. Encoded protein: CASSLEGSSSYNEQFF.